This TCR beta chain was recorded in a study of blood T cells in healthy people across ages. Each donor had around 10 milliliters of peripheral blood drawn. No fewer than 6 million PBMCs went into each sample. CDR1 is SGHRS, CDR2 YFSETQ, per germline. V lost 0 bases and J 9 bases, leaving 7 bases between the germline ends. The CDR3 has 12 amino acids. Together with a sample-barcoded 5' primer, a J-beta primer mix was included in a second PCR lasting roughly 7 to 11 cycles. Using its own MiXCR run on the 5' RACE reads, TCRdb lists one record per CDR3 protein. The repertoire consists of 600,000 to 850,000 distinct CDR3 sequences, with roughly 43% occurring once and the leading ten covering approximately 22%. General observations from the study: With age, beta diversity per million T cells declined roughly linearly, significantly by 40. Both higher diversity and more naive CD4+ cells marked long-lived donors when set against aged donors.

This clonotype was observed a few times. Its matching antigen is unknown. The V and J genes are TRBV5-1 and TRBJ2-1; D is unresolved. The receptor was isolated from a woman in her fifties or sixties in good health. Sequences were obtained from blood. The CDR3 here is CASSLAESEQFF. The CDR3 DNA reads as TGCGCCAGCAGCTTGGCCGAGTCTGAGCAGTTCTTC.